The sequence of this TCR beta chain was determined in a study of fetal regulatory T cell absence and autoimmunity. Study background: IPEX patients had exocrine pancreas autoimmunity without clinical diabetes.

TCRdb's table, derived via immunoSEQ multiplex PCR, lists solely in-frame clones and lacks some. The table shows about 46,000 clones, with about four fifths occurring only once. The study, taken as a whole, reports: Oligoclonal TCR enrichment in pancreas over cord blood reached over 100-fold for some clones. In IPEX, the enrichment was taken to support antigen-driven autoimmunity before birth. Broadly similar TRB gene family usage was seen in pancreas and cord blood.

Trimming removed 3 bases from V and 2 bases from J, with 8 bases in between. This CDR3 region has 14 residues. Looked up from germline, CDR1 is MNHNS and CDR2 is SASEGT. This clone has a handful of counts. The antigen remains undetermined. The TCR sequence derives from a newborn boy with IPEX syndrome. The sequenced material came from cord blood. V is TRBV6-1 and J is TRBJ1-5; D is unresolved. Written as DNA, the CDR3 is TGTGCCAGCAGTGAGGTTTGGGGCAATCAGCCCCAGCATTTT. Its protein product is CASSEVWGNQPQHF.